This T cell receptor (beta chain) was obtained from a study of T cell responses to AZD1222 COVID-19 vaccine. TCRdb's table, derived via immunoSEQ multiplex PCR, lists solely in-frame clones and lacks some. The top ten hold 10% of the sample, which has about 120,000 clones, around 87% seen once. The study, taken as a whole, reports: Reports say nearly half of spike-specific TCRs go after unmutated variant regions.

A word on this clone: No antigen is known for it.

CDR1 and CDR2 (germline): SGHVS, FQNEAQ. V lost 10 bases to trimming and J lost 4 bases, with 19 bases between them. The CDR3 contains 14 residues. The V gene is TRBV7-8, the J gene TRBJ1-1, with D uncertain. This clonotype was sampled from an adult in good health. Here the sequenced sample was peripheral blood, taken on day 0 of AZD1222 vaccination. This chain's CDR3 is CATQDLRERTEAFF. Here the CDR3 DNA reads TGTGCCACCCAAGATTTAAGGGAACGCACTGAAGCTTTCTTT.